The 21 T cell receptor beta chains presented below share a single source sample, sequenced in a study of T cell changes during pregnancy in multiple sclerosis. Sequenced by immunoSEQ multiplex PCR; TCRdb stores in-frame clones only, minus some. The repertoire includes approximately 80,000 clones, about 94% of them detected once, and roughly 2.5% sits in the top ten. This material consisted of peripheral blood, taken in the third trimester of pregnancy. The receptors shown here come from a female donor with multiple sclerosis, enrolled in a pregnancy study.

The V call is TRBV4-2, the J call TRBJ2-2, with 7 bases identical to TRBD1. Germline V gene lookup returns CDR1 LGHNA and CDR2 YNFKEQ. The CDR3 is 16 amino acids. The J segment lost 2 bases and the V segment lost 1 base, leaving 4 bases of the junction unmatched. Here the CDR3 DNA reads TGTGCCAGCAGCCAAGTGGGACAGATTAACACCGGGGAGCTGTTTTTT. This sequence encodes CASSQVGQINTGELFF.

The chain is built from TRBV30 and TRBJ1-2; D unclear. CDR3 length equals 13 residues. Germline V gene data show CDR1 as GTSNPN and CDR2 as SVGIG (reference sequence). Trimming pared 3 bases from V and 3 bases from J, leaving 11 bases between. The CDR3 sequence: CAWSSGRDYGYTF. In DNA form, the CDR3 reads TGTGCCTGGAGCTCAGGCCGAGACTATGGCTACACCTTC.

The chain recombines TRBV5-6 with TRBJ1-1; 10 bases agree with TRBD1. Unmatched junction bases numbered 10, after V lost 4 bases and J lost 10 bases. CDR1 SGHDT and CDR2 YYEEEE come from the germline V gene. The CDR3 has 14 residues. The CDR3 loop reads CASSLGQGSRGAFF. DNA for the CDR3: TGTGCCAGCAGCCTGGGACAGGGGAGTCGAGGAGCTTTCTTT.

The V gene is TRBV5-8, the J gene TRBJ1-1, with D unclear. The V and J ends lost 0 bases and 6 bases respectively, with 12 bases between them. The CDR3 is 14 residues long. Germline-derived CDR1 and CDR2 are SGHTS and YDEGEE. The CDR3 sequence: CASSLGPRRAEAFF. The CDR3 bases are TGTGCCAGCAGCTTGGGGCCTCGGAGGGCTGAAGCTTTCTTT.

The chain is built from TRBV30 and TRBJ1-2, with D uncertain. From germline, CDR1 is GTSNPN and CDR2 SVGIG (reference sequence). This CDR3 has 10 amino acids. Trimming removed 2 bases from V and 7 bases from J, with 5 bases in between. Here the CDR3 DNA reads TGTGCCTGGAGTCCTGTTGGCTACACCTTC. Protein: CAWSPVGYTF. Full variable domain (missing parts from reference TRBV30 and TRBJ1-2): SQTIHQWPATLVQPVGSPLSLECTVEGTSNPNLYWYRQAAGRGLQLLFYSVGIGQISSEVPQNLSASRPQDRQFILSSKKLLLSDSGFYLCAWSPVGYTFGSGTRLTVV.

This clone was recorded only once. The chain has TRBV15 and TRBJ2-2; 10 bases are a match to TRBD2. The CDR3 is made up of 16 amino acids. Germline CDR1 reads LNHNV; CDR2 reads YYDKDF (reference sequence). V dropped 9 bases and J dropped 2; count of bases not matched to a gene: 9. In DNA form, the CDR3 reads TGTGCCACTAGGGGAGCGGGGGGGCTTAACACCGGGGAGCTGTTTTTT. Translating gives CATRGAGGLNTGELFF.

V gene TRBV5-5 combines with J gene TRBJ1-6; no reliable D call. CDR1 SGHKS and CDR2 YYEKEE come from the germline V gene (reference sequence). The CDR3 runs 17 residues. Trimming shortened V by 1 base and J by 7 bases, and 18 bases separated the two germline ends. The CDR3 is CASSLMPNNAENSPLHF. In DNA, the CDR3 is TGTGCCAGCAGCTTGATGCCAAACAATGCAGAAAATTCACCCCTCCACTTT.

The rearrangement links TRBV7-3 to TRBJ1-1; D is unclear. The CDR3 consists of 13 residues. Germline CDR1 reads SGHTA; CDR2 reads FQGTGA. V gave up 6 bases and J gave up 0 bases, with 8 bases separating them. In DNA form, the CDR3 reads TGTGCCAGCAGAGCCGGGATGAACACTGAAGCTTTCTTT. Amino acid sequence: CASRAGMNTEAFF.

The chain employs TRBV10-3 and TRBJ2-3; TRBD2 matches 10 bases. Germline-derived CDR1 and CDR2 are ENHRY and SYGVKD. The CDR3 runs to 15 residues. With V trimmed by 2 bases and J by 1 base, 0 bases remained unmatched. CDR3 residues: CAISETSGGTDTQYF. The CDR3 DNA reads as TGTGCCATCAGTGAGACTAGCGGGGGCACAGATACGCAGTATTTT.

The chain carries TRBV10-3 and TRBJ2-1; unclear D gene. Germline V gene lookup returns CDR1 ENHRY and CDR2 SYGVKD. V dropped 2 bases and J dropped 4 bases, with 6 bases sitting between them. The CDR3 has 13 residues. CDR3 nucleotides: TGTGCCATCAGTGAGGGCCGTTACAATGAGCAGTTCTTC. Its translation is CAISEGRYNEQFF.

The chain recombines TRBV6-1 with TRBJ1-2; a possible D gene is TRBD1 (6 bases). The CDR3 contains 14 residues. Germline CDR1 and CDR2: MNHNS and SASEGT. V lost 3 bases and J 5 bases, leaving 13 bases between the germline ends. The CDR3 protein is CASSDRGGLYGYTF. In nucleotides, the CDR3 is TGTGCCAGCAGTGATCGGGGGGGCCTTTATGGCTACACCTTC.

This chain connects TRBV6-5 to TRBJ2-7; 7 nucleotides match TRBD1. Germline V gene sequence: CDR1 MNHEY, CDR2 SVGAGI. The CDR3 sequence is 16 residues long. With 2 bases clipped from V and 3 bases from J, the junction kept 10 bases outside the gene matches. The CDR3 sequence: CASSYAIQGMDYEQYF. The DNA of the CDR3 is TGTGCCAGCAGTTACGCTATACAGGGGATGGACTACGAGCAGTACTTC.

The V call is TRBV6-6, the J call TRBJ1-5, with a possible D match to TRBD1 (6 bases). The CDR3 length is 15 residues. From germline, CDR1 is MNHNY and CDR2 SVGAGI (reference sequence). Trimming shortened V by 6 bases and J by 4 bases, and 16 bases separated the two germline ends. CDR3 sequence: CASRTDREENQPQHF. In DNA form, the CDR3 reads TGTGCCAGCAGGACGGACAGAGAGGAGAATCAGCCCCAGCATTTT.

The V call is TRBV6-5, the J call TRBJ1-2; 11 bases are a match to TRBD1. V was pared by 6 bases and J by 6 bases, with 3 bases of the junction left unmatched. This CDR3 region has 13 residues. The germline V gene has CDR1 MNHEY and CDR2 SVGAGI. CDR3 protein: CASSPDRGHGYTF. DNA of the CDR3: TGTGCCAGCAGCCCGGACAGGGGGCATGGCTACACCTTC.

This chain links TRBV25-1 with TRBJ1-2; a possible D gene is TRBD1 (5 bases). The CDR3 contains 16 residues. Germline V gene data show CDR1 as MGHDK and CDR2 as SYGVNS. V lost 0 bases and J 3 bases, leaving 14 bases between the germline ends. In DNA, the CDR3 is TGTGCCAGCAGTGAATATTCGGGGGATCGTGACTATGGCTACACCTTC. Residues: CASSEYSGDRDYGYTF.

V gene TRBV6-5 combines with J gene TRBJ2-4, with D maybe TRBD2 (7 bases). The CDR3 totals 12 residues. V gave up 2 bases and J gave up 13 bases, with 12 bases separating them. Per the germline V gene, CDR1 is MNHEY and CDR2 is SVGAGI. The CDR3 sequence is CASSYDRGAQYF. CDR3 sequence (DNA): TGTGCCAGCAGTTACGACCGGGGGGCCCAGTACTTC.

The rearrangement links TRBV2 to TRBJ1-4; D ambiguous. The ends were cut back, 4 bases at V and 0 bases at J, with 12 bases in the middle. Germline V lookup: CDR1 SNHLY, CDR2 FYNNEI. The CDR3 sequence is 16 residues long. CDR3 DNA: TGTGCCAGCAGTGTAGCCAGTGTGGCAACTAATGAAAAACTGTTTTTT. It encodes CASSVASVATNEKLFF.

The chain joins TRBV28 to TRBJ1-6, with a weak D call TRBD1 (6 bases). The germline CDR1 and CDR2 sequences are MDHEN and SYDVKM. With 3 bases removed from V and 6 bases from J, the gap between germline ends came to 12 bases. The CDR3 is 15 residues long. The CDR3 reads CASSFGRGVNSPLHF. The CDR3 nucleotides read TGTGCCAGCAGTTTTGGCAGGGGAGTTAATTCACCCCTCCACTTT.

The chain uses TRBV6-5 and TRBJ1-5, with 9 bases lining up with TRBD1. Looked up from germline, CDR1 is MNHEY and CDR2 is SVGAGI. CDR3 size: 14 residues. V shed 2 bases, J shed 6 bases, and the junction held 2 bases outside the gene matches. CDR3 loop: CASSYGGQGQPQHF. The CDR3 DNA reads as TGTGCCAGCAGTTACGGGGGACAGGGTCAGCCCCAGCATTTT.

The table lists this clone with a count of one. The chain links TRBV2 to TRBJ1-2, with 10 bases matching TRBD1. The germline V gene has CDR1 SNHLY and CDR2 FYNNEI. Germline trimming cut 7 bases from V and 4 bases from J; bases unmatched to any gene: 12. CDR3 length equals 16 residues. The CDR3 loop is CASTHSRQGAVYGYTF. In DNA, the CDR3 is TGTGCCAGCACCCACAGCCGACAGGGGGCAGTCTATGGCTACACCTTC.

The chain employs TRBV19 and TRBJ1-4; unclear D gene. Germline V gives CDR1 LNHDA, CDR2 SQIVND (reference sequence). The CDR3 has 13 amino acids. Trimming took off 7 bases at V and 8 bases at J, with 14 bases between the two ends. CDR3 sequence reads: CASKGAGEEKLFF. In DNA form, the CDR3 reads TGTGCCAGTAAGGGAGCGGGAGAGGAAAAACTGTTTTTT.